This is a list of T cell receptor beta chains from one sample in a study of metastatic and nonmetastatic thyroid tumors. MiXCR re-clonotyped the PCR reads for TCRdb. The sample includes tens of thousands of clones, about 16% of them seen just once. Sequenced: blood. The receptors originated from a male donor with papillary thyroid cancer or a benign thyroid nodule (not recorded which). Some clones in this sample may be carry-over from other donors' samples. Both conserved end residues are part of each CDR3. The D gene is left open where the match is weak. Expanded clones are given a class, and other clones once, few, many or no size at all.

DNA | CDR3 | J | V | size | D
TGTGCCAGCAGTTTGATTGTCGGTACTAATCAGCCCCAGCATTTT | CASSLIVGTNQPQHF | TRBJ1-5 | TRBV12-3/TRBV12-4 | many | .
TGTGCCAGCAGCGTAGATGTGGGGGGGCCCTACGAGCAGTACTTC | CASSVDVGGPYEQYF | TRBJ2-7 | TRBV9 | many | .
TGTGCCAGCAGTGTAAAGTCTAGCGGGGGGGATAGCACAGATACGCAGTATTTT | CASSVKSSGGDSTDTQYF | TRBJ2-3 | TRBV25-1 | many | TRBD2
TGTGCCAGCATCCCGAGGGGACAGTGGGCGCCGGTAAGGGAAAAACTGTTTTTT | CASIPRGQWAPVREKLFF | TRBJ1-4 | TRBV6-1 | . | TRBD1
TGTGCCAGCAGCTTAGCTGGGTCATATGGGGAGACCCAGTACTTC | CASSLAGSYGETQYF | TRBJ2-5 | TRBV7-6 | many | .
TGTGCCAGCAGCTCCTACAGGGGGCAGGACTATGGCTACACCTTC | CASSSYRGQDYGYTF | TRBJ1-2 | TRBV7-2 | . | TRBD1
TGCAGTGCTAGAGCTGACGTATTCTACGAGCAGTACTTC | CSARADVFYEQYF | TRBJ2-7 | TRBV20-1 | . | .
TGTGCCAGCAGCCTTATCTACAATGAGCAGTTCTTC | CASSLIYNEQFF | TRBJ2-1 | TRBV7-2 | many | .
TGCAGCGTTTCGTTCAGTGGGGGTAATGAAAAACTGTTTTTT | CSVSFSGGNEKLFF | TRBJ1-4 | TRBV29-1 | few | .
TGCAGTGCTACCAACAGGGAGGTTCAGCCCCAGCATTTT | CSATNREVQPQHF | TRBJ1-5 | TRBV20-1 | many | .
TGCAGCGTTCTTCGGGGGAGAGGGAACACCGGGGAGCTGTTTTTT | CSVLRGRGNTGELFF | TRBJ2-2 | TRBV29-1 | many | .
TGTGCCAGCTCACCTAACAGACAGGGAGGACATGAGCAGTTCTTC | CASSPNRQGGHEQFF | TRBJ2-1 | TRBV18 | many | .
TGTGCCAGCAGTTTAGCAATGGGGACAGCCACCTCCTATGGCTACACCTTT | CASSLAMGTATSYGYTF | TRBJ1-2 | TRBV27 | many | TRBD1
TGTGCCACCCTTGACCGACTAGCGGGAGGGCAGAAAAACATTCAGTACTTC | CATLDRLAGGQKNIQYF | TRBJ2-4 | TRBV15 | many | TRBD2
TGCAGTGCTAGAGCAGTTACTAGCGGGAGTAGTAATGAGCAGTTCTTC | CSARAVTSGSSNEQFF | TRBJ2-1 | TRBV20-1 | . | TRBD2
TGTGCCAGCAGCCCCGACCAAGCGGGAGGTAGGCAGTTCTTC | CASSPDQAGGRQFF | TRBJ2-1 | TRBV7-3 | . | TRBD2
TGTGCCAGCAGACCACTAGCGAGGTCTAGCACAGATACGCAGTATTTT | CASRPLARSSTDTQYF | TRBJ2-3 | TRBV6-1 | many | TRBD2
TGTGCCAGCAGTCGACAGGGGGCGCCTAACTATGGCTACACCTTC | CASSRQGAPNYGYTF | TRBJ1-2 | TRBV12-3/TRBV12-4 | many | TRBD1
TGTGCCAGCCCTAGGGAGGTCCGGACAGGGGTGGACTATGGCTACACCTTC | CASPREVRTGVDYGYTF | TRBJ1-2 | TRBV5-8 | many | TRBD1
TGTGCCAGCAGTGATGGCAGCTCCTACGAGCAGTACTTC | CASSDGSSYEQYF | TRBJ2-7 | TRBV25-1 | many | .
TGCGCCAGCAGCCAGAGCGGGAGCCCGGAGAGCACAGATACGCAGTATTTT | CASSQSGSPESTDTQYF | TRBJ2-3 | TRBV4-3 | many | TRBD2
TGTGCTAGCAGCCCCGGGGGTGGGGCCTACGAGCAGTACTTC | CASSPGGGAYEQYF | TRBJ2-7 | TRBV7-7 | many | .
TGTGCCAGCAGTGAACAAGACGGGGGCAATCAGCCCCAGCATTTT | CASSEQDGGNQPQHF | TRBJ1-5 | TRBV6-1 | many | .